Sequencing of this T cell receptor beta chain was carried out in a study of shared clonotypes between healthy human individuals. Study conclusions and caveats: The study found lower generation probabilities in non-shared clonotypes than in those shared by all four donors. Richness estimates generally favored naive over memory subsets.

The study drew all its donors from Caucasian adults living in Nashville, Tennessee. The study separated CD4+ cells into CD45RA+ naive and CD45RA-negative memory subsets. TCRdb's copy holds only in-frame clones and misses some; the assay was immunoSEQ multiplex PCR. The sample lists 190,000 or so clones, approximately 60% occurring once. V lost 5 bases to trimming and J lost 1 base, with 8 bases between them. CDR3 length: 12 residues. Germline-derived CDR1 and CDR2 are SQVTM and ANQGSEA. As concerns this clone: Its antigen is undetermined.

The J gene is TRBJ1-2, the V gene TRBV29-1; D is unresolved. This receptor was identified in a man between 25 and 39 years old in good health. Sequenced material: memory CD4+ T cells sorted from blood. Stated subset: CD45RA-negative fraction. This CDR3 is CSVRPDNYGYTF. The CDR3 bases are TGCAGCGTTCGTCCTGATAACTATGGCTACACCTTC.